A few counts support the clone carrying this T cell receptor (beta chain). Its specificity is not known. The record originates from a study of T cell responses to AZD1222 COVID-19 vaccine. Points from the study as a whole: Clonal diversity may have been underestimated, and the donors were mostly white British, with more females than males. Of the AZD1222 recipients, only five to seven were seropositive at baseline. Reportedly, nearly half the spike-specific TCRs target unmutated variant regions.

V gave up 8 bases and J gave up 0 bases, with 11 bases separating them. The CDR3 runs 14 residues. The germline V gene encodes CDR1 MNHEY and CDR2 SVGAGI. This table comes from immunoSEQ multiplex PCR, and its TCRdb copy is limited to in-frame clones, with some not included. Here the sample spans 35,000 to 45,000 clones, around 80% being singletons. V is TRBV6-5 and J is TRBJ1-5; possibly TRBD1 for D (5 bases). This sample comprised peripheral blood, obtained on day 0 of AZD1222 vaccination. The clonotype comes from an adult in good health. The CDR3 loop is CASSGGYSNQPQHF. CDR3 DNA sequence: TGTGCCAGCTCCGGGGGGTATAGCAATCAGCCCCAGCATTTT.